These 15 T cell receptor beta chains were all obtained from the same sample, sequenced in a study of blood T cell repertoires in COVID-19. This table comes from immunoSEQ multiplex PCR, and its TCRdb copy is limited to in-frame clones, with some not included. This table has some 140,000 clones, approximately 80% appearing once. The sequencing input was peripheral blood. The source is an older woman with COVID-19, enrolled during active disease.

The V and J genes are TRBV20-1 and TRBJ2-7, with a tentative D call TRBD2 (5 bases). CDR1 and CDR2 from the germline V gene are DFQATT and SNEGSKA (reference sequence). This CDR3 contains 11 residues. Trimming took off 5 bases at V and 3 bases at J, with 8 bases between the two ends. CDR3 residues: CSARGLYEQYV. CDR3 nucleotide sequence: TGCAGTGCTCGAGGGCTCTACGAGCAGTACGTC.

The rearrangement links TRBV19 to TRBJ1-1; 8 bases are a match to TRBD1. V gave up 2 bases and J gave up 1 base; unmatched junction bases: 6. Germline V gene lookup returns CDR1 LNHDA and CDR2 SQIVND (reference sequence). The CDR3 contains 16 residues. For the CDR3, the DNA is TGTGCCAGTAGTATATCCCGGACAGGGACGAACACTGAAGCTTTCTTT. This codes for CASSISRTGTNTEAFF. The variable domain in full, with the rest retrieved from reference TRBV19 and TRBJ1-1, is DGGITQSPKYLFRKEGQNVTLSCEQNLNHDAMYWYRQDPGQGLRLIYYSQIVNDFQKGDIAEGYSVSREKKESFPLTVTSAQKNPTAFYLCASSISRTGTNTEAFFGQGTRLTVV.

This chain joins TRBV7-2 and TRBJ2-3, with D possibly TRBD2 on 5 matching bases. Trimming stripped 2 bases from V and 1 base from J, with 13 bases between. Per the germline V gene, CDR1 is SGHTA and CDR2 is FQGNSA. This CDR3 contains 16 residues. The CDR3 is CASSLIQTIGTDTQYF. The DNA of the CDR3 is TGTGCCAGCAGCTTAATACAGACTATTGGCACAGATACGCAGTATTTT.

V is TRBV5-4 and J is TRBJ2-5; D perhaps matches TRBD2 (6 bases). The CDR3 is made up of 14 amino acids. V gave up 3 bases and J gave up 2 bases, with 11 bases separating them. Germline CDR1 and CDR2: SGHNT and YYREEE (reference sequence). The CDR3 spells CASSSGTRQETQYF. The CDR3 region has the DNA TGTGCCAGCAGCTCCGGGACTCGACAAGAGACCCAGTACTTC.

The chain carries TRBV9 and TRBJ1-1; maybe TRBD1 (6 bases). The CDR3 is 14 amino acids. V was clipped by 0 bases and J by 4 bases, with 10 bases between them. The germline V gene has CDR1 SGDLS and CDR2 YYNGEE. The CDR3 loop reads CASSVEGGITEAFF. The CDR3 DNA follows: TGTGCCAGCAGCGTAGAGGGGGGGATCACTGAAGCTTTCTTT.

V gene TRBV5-8 combines with J gene TRBJ2-1; the match to TRBD2 covers 10 bases. Losses at the gene ends were 0 bases for V and 10 bases for J; bases not matched to a gene: 10. Germline V gene lookup returns CDR1 SGHTS and CDR2 YDEGEE. The CDR3 has 16 residues. CDR3 sequence reads: CASSLARSTSGYEQFF. CDR3 nucleotide sequence: TGTGCCAGCAGCTTGGCGAGGTCGACTAGCGGGTACGAGCAGTTCTTC.

The chain carries TRBV7-8 and TRBJ2-1; TRBD1 aligns across 7 bases. The CDR3 sequence is 16 residues long. Germline trimming cut 0 bases from V and 5 bases from J; bases unmatched to any gene: 7. CDR1 and CDR2 (germline): SGHVS, FQNEAQ. CDR3 amino acids: CASSLANRGKDNEQFF. Here the CDR3 DNA reads TGTGCCAGCAGCTTAGCTAACAGGGGCAAGGACAATGAGCAGTTCTTC. Drawing the rest from reference TRBV7-8 and TRBJ2-1, the complete variable domain is GAGVSQSPRYKVAKRGQDVALRCDPISGHVSLFWYQQALGQGPEFLTYFQNEAQLDKSGLPSDRFFAERPEGSVSTLKIQRTQQEDSAVYLCASSLANRGKDNEQFFGPGTRLTVL.

CDR3 loop: CASSLQGNYGYTF. The CDR3 DNA sequence: TGTGCCAGCAGTTTACAGGGGAACTATGGCTACACCTTC. The chain links TRBV27 to TRBJ1-2; D might be TRBD1 (6 bases). Germline V CDR1 and CDR2: MNHEY, SMNVEV (reference sequence). The CDR3 length is 13 residues. V dropped 2 bases and J dropped 2 bases, with 6 bases sitting between them.

This clone has more than one count but fewer than ten. V usage is TRBV5-6 and J usage is TRBJ1-2; weak D call: TRBD1 (5 bases). CDR3 length: 15 amino acids. Germline assignment: CDR1 SGHDT and CDR2 YYEEEE. V was shortened by 6 bases and J by 3 bases, with 18 bases between the two germline ends. DNA of the CDR3: TGTGCCAGCACTCTAGCGGGGGGGAGCTACTATGGCTACACCTTC. Residues: CASTLAGGSYYGYTF.

The chain couples TRBV5-6 to TRBJ2-7; D gene uncertain. This CDR3 has 13 residues. Germline V lookup: CDR1 SGHDT, CDR2 YYEEEE. V gave up 2 bases and J gave up 3 bases, with 9 bases separating them. The chain's CDR3 is CASSFGPDYEQYV. CDR3 bases: TGTGCCAGCAGCTTCGGTCCCGACTACGAGCAGTACGTC.

This clone was seen only once. The chain is built from TRBV7-9 and TRBJ1-2; D gene unclear. Trimming took 1 base from V and 4 from J, leaving 4 bases between them. Germline CDR1 and CDR2: SEHNR and FQNEAQ (reference sequence). The CDR3 has 12 amino acids. CDR3 sequence (DNA): TGTGCCAGCAGCTTAGAACTCTATGGCTACACCTTC. Protein sequence: CASSLELYGYTF.

The chain has TRBV7-6 and TRBJ2-3; TRBD2 agrees at 7 bases. The CDR3 is 16 residues long. Losses at the gene ends were 1 base for V and 1 base for J; bases not matched to a gene: 5. CDR1 SGHVS and CDR2 FNYEAQ come from the germline V gene. DNA for the CDR3: TGTGCCAGCAGCTTAGTAGCGGGCTTGGGCACAGATACGCAGTATTTT. This gives the protein CASSLVAGLGTDTQYF. Drawing the rest from reference TRBV7-6 and TRBJ2-3, the complete variable domain is GAGVSQSPRYKVTKRGQDVALRCDPISGHVSLYWYRQALGQGPEFLTYFNYEAQQDKSGLPNDRFSAERPEGSISTLTIQRTEQRDSAMYRCASSLVAGLGTDTQYFGPGTRLTVL.

A single count supports this clone. This chain links TRBV19 with TRBJ2-1; 8 bases line up with TRBD2. This CDR3 is built from 16 residues. The V and J ends lost 3 bases and 4 bases, in that order; junction bases with no gene match: 8. Germline lookup yields CDR1 LNHDA and CDR2 SQIVND (reference sequence). CDR3 sequence: CASSISAGARYNEQFF. The CDR3 DNA follows: TGTGCCAGTAGTATTTCAGCGGGAGCAAGGTACAATGAGCAGTTCTTC.

Details on this clone: A read error may produce the germline difference seen at one junction end. This chain uses TRBV7-7 with TRBJ2-5; either TRBD1 or TRBD2 may supply D (5 bases each). The germline V gene encodes CDR1 SSHAT and CDR2 FNYEAQ (reference sequence). The CDR3 loop spans 14 amino acids. The CDR3 is CASSLGVGIETQYF. CDR3 nucleotides: TGTGCTAGCAGCTTAGGGGTCGGGATAGAGACCCAGTACTTC.

The chain employs TRBV5-1 and TRBJ1-4; 7 bases agree with TRBD1. CDR3 length: 14 residues. The junction had 2 bases not matched to a gene; V was cut back by 0 bases and J by 6 bases. The germline V gene encodes CDR1 SGHRS and CDR2 YFSETQ. CDR3 region: CASSLGTGDEKLFF. In DNA, the CDR3 is TGCGCCAGCAGCTTGGGGACAGGTGATGAAAAACTGTTTTTT.